This T cell receptor (beta chain) was identified in a study of breast tumors, draining lymph nodes, adjacent tissues. Study findings and constraints: Most tumor T cells seemingly derive from lymph node, then expand in tumor. Compared with lymph nodes, tumors were less diverse; compared with nontumor tissue, more.

Via MiXCR, TCRdb re-called the multiplex PCR reads, giving one row per CDR3 protein. The table includes some 140,000 distinct CDR3 sequences, 20% to 25% detected once. The lymph nodes were axillary draining lymph nodes from breast cancer patients. Germline V gives CDR1 LNHDA, CDR2 SQIVND (reference sequence). This CDR3 contains 13 residues. The junction had 6 bases not matched to a gene; V was cut back by 7 bases and J by 8 bases. This clonotype was observed at least ten times. Its antigen is unknown. Sequencing was performed on axillary lymph node tissue. This chain connects TRBV19 to TRBJ2-1; TRBD2 matches 9 bases. This TCR came from a female donor with breast cancer. Some clones in this sample may be carry-over from other donors' samples. CDR3 sequence reads: CASKGLAIDEQFF. The CDR3 bases are TGTGCCAGTAAGGGACTAGCAATCGATGAGCAGTTCTTC.